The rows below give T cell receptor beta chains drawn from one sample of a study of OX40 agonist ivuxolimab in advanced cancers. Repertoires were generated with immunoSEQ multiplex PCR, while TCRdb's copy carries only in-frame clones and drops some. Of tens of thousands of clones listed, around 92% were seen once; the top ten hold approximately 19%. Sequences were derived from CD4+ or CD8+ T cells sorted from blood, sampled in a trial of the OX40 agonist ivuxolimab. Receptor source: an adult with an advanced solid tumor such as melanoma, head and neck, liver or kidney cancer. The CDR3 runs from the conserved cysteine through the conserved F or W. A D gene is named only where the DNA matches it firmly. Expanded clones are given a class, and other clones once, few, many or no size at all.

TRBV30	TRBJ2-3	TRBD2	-	CAWTRLAGPTDTQYF	TGTGCCTGGACCCGACTAGCGGGTCCCACAGATACGCAGTATTTT
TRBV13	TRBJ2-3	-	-	CASSLGSAGERTQYF	TGTGCCAGCAGCTTAGGCAGCGCAGGGGAGCGTACGCAGTATTTT
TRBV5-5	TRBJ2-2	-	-	CASSLAELAEGTGELFF	TGTGCCAGCAGCTTGGCCGAGTTGGCGGAGGGCACCGGGGAGCTGTTTTTT
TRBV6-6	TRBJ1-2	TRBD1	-	CASSFFRTGGADGYTF	TGTGCCAGCAGTTTCTTCAGGACAGGGGGCGCGGATGGCTACACCTTC
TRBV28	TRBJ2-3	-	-	CASRDGAYTDTQYF	TGTGCCAGCAGAGATGGGGCCTACACAGATACGCAGTATTTT
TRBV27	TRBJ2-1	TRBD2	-	CASSLRAGAYNEQFF	TGTGCCAGCAGTTTACGGGCGGGAGCCTACAATGAGCAGTTCTTC
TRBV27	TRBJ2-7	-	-	CASSPARDSYEQYF	TGTGCCAGCAGTCCCGCGCGGGACAGTTACGAGCAGTACTTC
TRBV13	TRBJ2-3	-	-	CASRGGGTQYF	TGTGCCAGCAGGGGGGGAGGTACGCAGTATTTT
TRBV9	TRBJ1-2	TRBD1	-	CASSPGTGVHGYTF	TGTGCCAGCAGCCCTGGGACAGGGGTACATGGCTACACCTTC
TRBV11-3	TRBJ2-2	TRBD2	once	CASSSQGLANTGELFF	TGTGCCAGCAGCTCGCAGGGACTAGCGAACACCGGGGAGCTGTTTTTT
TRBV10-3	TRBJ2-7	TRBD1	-	CAISTGTGGNYEQYF	TGTGCCATCAGTACCGGGACAGGGGGAAACTACGAGCAGTACTTC
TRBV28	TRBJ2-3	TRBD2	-	CASSFPGTSGVTDTQYF	TGTGCCAGCAGTTTCCCTGGGACTAGCGGGGTCACAGATACGCAGTATTTT
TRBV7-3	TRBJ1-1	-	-	CASSLGHGFAEAFF	TGTGCCAGCAGCTTAGGACACGGCTTCGCTGAAGCTTTCTTT
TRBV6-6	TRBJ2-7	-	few	CASSIQGAEQYF	TGTGCCAGCAGTATTCAGGGCGCCGAGCAGTACTTC
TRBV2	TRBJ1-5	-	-	CASSDREMAQHF	TGTGCCAGCAGTGATCGGGAGATGGCCCAGCATTTT
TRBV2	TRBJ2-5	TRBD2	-	CASSEAGTSGLERRETQYF	TGTGCCAGCAGTGAAGCCGGGACTAGCGGGTTGGAGCGGAGGGAGACCCAGTACTTC
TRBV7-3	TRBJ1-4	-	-	CASSPRTVATNEKLFF	TGTGCCAGCAGCCCGAGGACAGTGGCAACTAATGAAAAACTGTTTTTT
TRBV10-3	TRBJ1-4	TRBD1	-	CAISPDRVVSEKLFF	TGTGCCATCAGTCCAGACAGGGTTGTTAGTGAAAAACTGTTTTTT
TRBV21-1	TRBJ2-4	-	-	CASISGRDRENKNIQYF	TGTGCCAGCATCTCTGGGAGGGACAGGGAGAACAAAAACATTCAGTACTTC
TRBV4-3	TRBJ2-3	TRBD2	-	CASSQGPGGTSTDTQYF	TGCGCCAGCAGCCAAGGACCGGGAGGGACTAGCACAGATACGCAGTATTTT
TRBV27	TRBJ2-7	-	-	CASSLGRAHEQYF	TGTGCCAGCAGTTTGGGCAGGGCCCACGAGCAGTACTTC
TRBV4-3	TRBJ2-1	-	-	CASSHSRDSGSTNEQFF	TGCGCCAGCAGCCATAGTCGGGACAGCGGGAGTACGAATGAGCAGTTCTTC
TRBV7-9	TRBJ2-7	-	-	CASSCGGTLTYEQYF	TGTGCCAGCAGTTGTGGGGGGACTCTAACCTACGAGCAGTACTTC
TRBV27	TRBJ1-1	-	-	CASSQGTEAFF	TGTGCCAGCAGTCAGGGGACTGAAGCTTTCTTT
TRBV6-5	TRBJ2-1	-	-	CASSYSSDSNEQFF	TGTGCCAGCAGTTACTCTTCGGACAGTAATGAGCAGTTCTTC
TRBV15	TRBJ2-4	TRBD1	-	CATSRATAPGTGVKGWYIQYF	TGTGCCACCAGCAGAGCTACTGCCCCCGGGACAGGGGTCAAGGGGTGGTACATTCAGTACTTC
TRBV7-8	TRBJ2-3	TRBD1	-	CASSPLEDRGYWADTQYF	TGTGCCAGCTCCCCCCTAGAGGACAGGGGTTATTGGGCAGATACGCAGTATTTT
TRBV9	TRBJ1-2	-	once	CAHRELNYGYTF	TGTGCCCACAGGGAGCTTAACTATGGCTACACCTTC
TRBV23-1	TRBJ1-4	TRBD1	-	CASSQSLRGRNEKLFF	TGCGCCAGCAGTCAATCGTTAAGGGGGCGGAATGAAAAACTGTTTTTT
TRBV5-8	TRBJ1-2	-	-	CASSGPGREANYGYTF	TGTGCCAGCAGCGGTCCGGGACGGGAAGCTAACTATGGCTACACCTTC
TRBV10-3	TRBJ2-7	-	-	CAISESHQQYF	TGTGCCATCAGTGAGTCTCATCAGCAGTACTTC
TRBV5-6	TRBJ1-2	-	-	CASSLERRLGGGYTF	TGTGCCAGCAGCTTGGAGCGCAGGCTGGGAGGAGGCTACACCTTC
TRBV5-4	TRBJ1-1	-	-	CASSQVRDTEAFF	TGTGCCAGCAGCCAAGTAAGGGACACTGAAGCTTTCTTT
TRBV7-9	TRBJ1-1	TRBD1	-	CASSPPGGDRGSPEAFF	TGTGCCAGCAGCCCTCCGGGCGGGGACAGGGGTTCGCCTGAAGCTTTCTTT
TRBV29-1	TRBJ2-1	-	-	CSGDTGVSYNEQFF	TGCAGCGGGGATACGGGGGTCTCCTACAATGAGCAGTTCTTC
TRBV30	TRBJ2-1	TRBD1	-	CAWTGGGWNEQFF	TGTGCCTGGACAGGGGGCGGTTGGAATGAGCAGTTCTTC
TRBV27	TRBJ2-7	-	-	CASMGPYEQYF	TGTGCCAGCATGGGTCCCTACGAGCAGTACTTC
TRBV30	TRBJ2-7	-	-	CAWTSTDSYEQYF	TGTGCCTGGACCTCGACAGACTCCTACGAGCAGTACTTC
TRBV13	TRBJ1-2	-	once	CASSLGSSGGYTF	TGTGCCAGCAGCTTAGGGTCAAGTGGGGGCTACACCTTC
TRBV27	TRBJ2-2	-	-	CASSLLPGPQENTGELFF	TGTGCCAGCAGTTTACTACCGGGACCACAAGAGAACACCGGGGAGCTGTTTTTT
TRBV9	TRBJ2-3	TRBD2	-	CASSISGASTDTQYF	TGTGCCAGCAGCATTAGCGGGGCCAGCACAGATACGCAGTATTTT
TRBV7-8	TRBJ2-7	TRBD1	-	CASSLQGVEQYF	TGTGCCAGCAGCTTACAGGGGGTTGAGCAGTACTTC
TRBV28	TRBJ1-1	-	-	CASSNVGEFTEAFF	TGTGCCAGCAGCAACGTGGGGGAATTCACTGAAGCTTTCTTT
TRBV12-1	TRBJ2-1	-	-	CASRPPGLAYNEQFF	TGTGCCAGCAGGCCTCCGGGACTAGCTTACAATGAGCAGTTCTTC
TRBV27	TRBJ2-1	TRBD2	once	CASSLALAGDNEQFF	TGTGCCAGCAGTTTGGCGCTAGCGGGAGACAATGAGCAGTTCTTC
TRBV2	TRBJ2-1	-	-	CASYAETLTGGEQFF	TGTGCCAGCTACGCAGAGACCTTGACAGGCGGTGAGCAGTTCTTC